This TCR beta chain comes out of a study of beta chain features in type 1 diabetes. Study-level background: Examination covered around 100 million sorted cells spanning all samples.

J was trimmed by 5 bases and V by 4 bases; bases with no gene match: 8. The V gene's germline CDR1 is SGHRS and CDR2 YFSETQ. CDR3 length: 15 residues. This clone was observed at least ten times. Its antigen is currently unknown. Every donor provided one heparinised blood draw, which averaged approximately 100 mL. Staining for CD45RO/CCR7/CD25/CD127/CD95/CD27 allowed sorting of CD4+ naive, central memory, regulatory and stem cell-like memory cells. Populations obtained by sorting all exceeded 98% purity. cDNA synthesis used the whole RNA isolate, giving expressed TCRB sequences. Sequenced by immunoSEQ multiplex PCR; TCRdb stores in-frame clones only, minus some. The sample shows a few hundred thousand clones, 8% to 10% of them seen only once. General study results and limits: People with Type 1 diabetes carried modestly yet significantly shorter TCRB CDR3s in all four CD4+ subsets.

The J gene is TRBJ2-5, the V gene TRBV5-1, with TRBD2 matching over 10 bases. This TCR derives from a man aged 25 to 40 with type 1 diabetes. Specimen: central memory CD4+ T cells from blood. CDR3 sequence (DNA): TGCGCCAGCAGCCCGGAGATAGCGGGAGGTGAGACCCAGTACTTC. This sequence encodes CASSPEIAGGETQYF.